Listed below are T cell receptor beta chains from one sample, sequenced in a study of radiotherapy plus CTLA-4 blockade in lung cancer. Sequenced by immunoSEQ multiplex PCR; TCRdb stores in-frame clones only, minus some. The sample yields 35,000 to 50,000 clones, about three quarters seen once. The sample in question was peripheral blood, obtained from a patient treated with radiotherapy plus ipilimumab. These receptors were taken from a human donor with non-small cell lung cancer who had a complete response to radiotherapy plus ipilimumab. The conserved cysteine and the conserved F or W are not part of the CDR3 here. Clone size appears in some rows only: once, few, many, or a class for an expanded clone.

j_call v_call clone_size cdr3_aa
TRBJ1-5 TRBV4-3 . ASSQGRGRENQPQH
TRBJ1-3 TRBV9 . ASSPGTGRFSGNTIY
TRBJ1-3 TRBV11-2 once ASSFQRTVSSGNTIY
TRBJ2-2 TRBV25-1 . ASRAGVKGGELF
TRBJ1-2 TRBV29-1 . SGSAGTGNGYT
TRBJ1-3 TRBV4-1 . ASSTEGNSGNTIY
TRBJ2-5 TRBV7-2 . ASSLWGLAGGETQY
TRBJ2-1 TRBV10-2 . ASALAGGLNEQF
TRBJ1-1 TRBV18 . ASSPNRNTEAF
TRBJ1-3 TRBV6-6 once ASSYSGLSGNTIY
TRBJ2-7 TRBV7-7 . ASSRGGSYEQY
TRBJ1-4 TRBV6-5 . ASMRSGGGEKLF
TRBJ1-5 TRBV6-5 once ASSPRTGGNQPQH
TRBJ2-1 TRBV19 few ASRTSGGAYNEQF
. TRBV27 . ASRRDRYTYEQY
TRBJ2-3 TRBV4-2 . ASSQDLTKPVTDTQY
TRBJ2-7 TRBV4-1 . ASSQGLAHEQY
TRBJ1-1 TRBV6-5 . ASRGRARTEAF
TRBJ1-6 TRBV30 . AWSAAGQGDQSLH
TRBJ1-1 TRBV7-6 . ASRAQGRETEAF
TRBJ1-5 TRBV28 . ASSPTLNQPQH
TRBJ1-4 TRBV4-1 . ASTPGWQGPNEKLF
TRBJ2-3 TRBV27 . ASSLSTSGVRIGTDTQY
TRBJ2-2 TRBV4-3 . ASSKQGSGELF
TRBJ2-2 TRBV30 . AWRARPGRTGELF
TRBJ2-3 TRBV27 . ASSSGTSRVIAQY
TRBJ2-7 TRBV4-2 . ASSQEGLAGGRNEQY
TRBJ2-7 TRBV6-5 . ASSRSGGDPYEQY
TRBJ2-7 TRBV10-1 few ASSNTRGSQY
TRBJ1-2 TRBV30 . AWDRGLYGYT
TRBJ2-7 TRBV10-1 few ASREDRSTYEQY
TRBJ1-5 TRBV30 . AWSVRDRGINQPQH
TRBJ1-5 TRBV28 . ASVHFQGHNQPQH
TRBJ1-2 TRBV18 . ASSPTGPNYGYT
TRBJ1-3 TRBV18 . ASSPWDSPSGNTIY
TRBJ2-2 TRBV28 . ASSFGGYTGELF
TRBJ2-7 TRBV7-6 . ASSPRAGSGGEQY
TRBJ2-1 TRBV5-1 . ASSSPPSHEQF
TRBJ2-1 TRBV18 once ASSPAGRAKDEQF
. TRBV28 few ASSYTPGAEIYEQY
TRBJ1-4 TRBV27 . ASSLRGSNEKLF
TRBJ2-1 TRBV6-6 . ASSYPGTGMGNEQF
TRBJ2-5 TRBV27 . ASKIQGQETQY
TRBJ2-7 TRBV7-8 . ASSSDRMSYEQY
TRBJ2-7 TRBV7-9 . ASSPQGVPSLEQY
TRBJ1-4 TRBV19 few ASSTQGKTGTENEKLF
TRBJ2-1 TRBV7-9 . ASSPHPAGWGNEQF
TRBJ1-2 TRBV19 medium-sized ASQRDRTNYGYT